Listed below are T cell receptor beta chains from one sample, sequenced in a study of blood T cells in healthy people across ages. A single record per CDR3 protein comes from TCRdb applying MiXCR to the 5' RACE reads. This table holds more than 550,000 distinct CDR3 sequences, 20% to 25% found once. Sequencing used blood. These receptors originate from a man between 65 and 85 years old in good health. Each CDR3 is given with its conserved first and last residue. D genes are given only for firm matches. Not all rows give a size; the values are once, few, many and, for expanded clones, a class.

V gene	J gene	D gene	clone size	CDR3 protein	CDR3 DNA
TRBV5-1	TRBJ2-2	NA	few	CASSPRQPGTGELFF	TGCGCCAGCAGCCCTCGACAACCGGGGACCGGGGAGCTGTTTTTT
TRBV5-1	TRBJ1-1	NA	NA	CASSLGGARDTEAFF	TGCGCCAGCAGCTTGGGGGGGGCGCGGGACACTGAAGCTTTCTTT
TRBV7-6	TRBJ2-3	TRBD2	NA	CASSLWTSGKYTSTDTQYF	TGTGCCAGCAGCTTATGGACTAGCGGGAAGTACACTAGCACAGATACGCAGTATTTT
TRBV5-1	TRBJ2-1	NA	few	CASSFERTNEQFF	TGCGCCAGCAGCTTTGAGCGGACCAATGAGCAGTTCTTC
TRBV11-2	TRBJ2-1	NA	NA	CASSRGRSSSYNEQFF	TGTGCCAGCAGCCGGGGGCGTTCGAGCTCCTACAATGAGCAGTTCTTC
TRBV7-3	TRBJ2-3	NA	NA	CASSNPGGPDTQYF	TGTGCCAGCAGTAATCCCGGTGGCCCAGATACGCAGTATTTT
TRBV20-1	TRBJ1-6	NA	few	CSAETLGENSPLHF	TGCAGTGCTGAGACCCTAGGGGAAAATTCACCCCTCCACTTT
TRBV5-1	TRBJ2-3	NA	NA	CASSLRAGTDTQYF	TGCGCCAGCAGCCTGAGAGCGGGCACAGATACGCAGTATTTT
TRBV29-1	TRBJ1-3	NA	few	CSVDRLSGNTIYF	TGCAGCGTTGACAGGCTCTCTGGAAACACCATATATTTT
TRBV20-1	TRBJ2-5	TRBD2	NA	CSARDPRGRKETQYF	TGCAGTGCTAGAGATCCGCGGGGGAGAAAAGAGACCCAGTACTTC
TRBV6-6	TRBJ1-3	NA	few	CASTLGGNKGENTIYF	TGTGCCAGCACCCTTGGGGGCAATAAGGGGGAAAACACCATATATTTT
TRBV7-2	TRBJ2-1	NA	NA	CASSPDGTHFNNEQFF	TGTGCCAGCAGCCCCGACGGGACGCATTTTAACAATGAGCAGTTCTTC
TRBV5-1	TRBJ2-3	TRBD1	NA	CASSEDRTSTDTQYF	TGCGCCAGCAGCGAGGACAGGACTAGCACAGATACGCAGTATTTT
TRBV12-3/TRBV12-4	TRBJ1-3	TRBD1	many	CASGTGASGNTIYF	TGTGCCAGCGGGACAGGAGCCTCTGGAAACACCATATATTTT
TRBV6-1	TRBJ2-1	TRBD2	many	CASSELAGPYNEQFF	TGTGCCAGCAGTGAACTAGCGGGGCCCTACAATGAGCAGTTCTTC
TRBV5-4	TRBJ2-2	NA	NA	CASSLSGVYTGELFF	TGTGCCAGCAGCTTGTCGGGGGTTTACACCGGGGAGCTGTTTTTT
TRBV7-8	TRBJ2-1	NA	many	CASSLLVWAMTYGDEQFF	TGTGCCAGCAGCTTATTAGTTTGGGCCATGACGTACGGGGATGAGCAGTTCTTC
TRBV7-9	TRBJ2-4	NA	NA	CASSPGGAAKNIQYF	TGTGCCAGCAGCCCAGGGGGGGCAGCCAAAAACATTCAGTACTTC
TRBV6-6	TRBJ2-7	NA	few	CASSYGTWDEQYF	TGTGCCAGCAGTTACGGGACATGGGACGAGCAGTACTTC
TRBV5-1	TRBJ2-7	NA	few	CATYEPGTNEQYF	TGCGCCACATACGAACCGGGGACCAATGAGCAGTACTTC
TRBV7-8	TRBJ1-1	NA	NA	CASSLIGTMNTEAFF	TGTGCCAGCAGCTTGATAGGGACCATGAACACTGAAGCTTTCTTT
TRBV20-1	TRBJ2-5	TRBD2	many	CSARDLTSGMETQYF	TGCAGTGCTAGAGATCTGACTAGCGGGATGGAGACCCAGTACTTC
TRBV5-8	TRBJ2-3	TRBD2	NA	CASSIWSGRLTDTQYF	TGTGCCAGCAGCATATGGAGCGGGAGACTGACAGATACGCAGTATTTT
TRBV20-1	TRBJ2-4	TRBD1	NA	CSAPTLDRVTSKNIQYF	TGCAGTGCGCCAACTTTGGACAGGGTGACTTCCAAAAACATTCAGTACTTC
TRBV20-1	TRBJ2-3	TRBD2	few	CSARFGRALADTQYF	TGCAGTGCTAGATTCGGGAGGGCCTTGGCAGATACGCAGTATTTT
TRBV7-9	TRBJ2-1	TRBD2	many	CASSLALAGLNEQFF	TGTGCCAGCAGCTTAGCTCTAGCGGGATTAAATGAGCAGTTCTTC
TRBV12-3/TRBV12-4	TRBJ2-1	NA	NA	CASSLTGVPSFNEQFF	TGTGCCAGCAGTCTAACCGGGGTCCCCTCGTTCAATGAGCAGTTCTTC
TRBV5-1	TRBJ2-6	NA	few	CASSQGTFLSGANVLTF	TGCGCCAGCAGCCAGGGGACATTCCTCTCTGGGGCCAACGTCCTGACTTTC
TRBV29-1	TRBJ2-6	NA	NA	CSVVVTGANVLTF	TGCAGCGTTGTTGTGACTGGGGCCAACGTCCTGACTTTC
TRBV20-1	TRBJ2-1	NA	few	CSARADNEQFF	TGCAGTGCCAGGGCCGACAATGAGCAGTTCTTC
TRBV7-2	TRBJ1-6	NA	few	CASSSNGVQNSPLHF	TGTGCCAGCAGCTCGAATGGGGTCCAGAATTCACCCCTCCACTTT
TRBV29-1	TRBJ2-7	TRBD1	many	CSVIPGQGYEQYF	TGCAGCGTCATACCGGGACAGGGCTACGAGCAGTACTTC
TRBV19	TRBJ2-5	TRBD2	once	CASSTSGSTSKFF	TGTGCCAGTAGTACTAGCGGGAGTACCTCAAAGTTCTTC
TRBV7-9	TRBJ2-1	NA	few	CASSSTGKNEQFF	TGTGCCAGCAGCTCAACCGGGAAGAATGAGCAGTTCTTC
TRBV21-1	TRBJ2-3	NA	few	CASTLTKSTDTQYF	TGTGCCAGCACCTTGACGAAAAGCACAGATACGCAGTATTTT
TRBV6-1	TRBJ1-4	TRBD1	NA	CASLPTGTGIGKLFF	TGTGCCAGCCTTCCAACCGGGACAGGGATCGGAAAACTGTTTTTT
TRBV12-3/TRBV12-4	TRBJ2-5	TRBD2	many	CATAGVGETQYF	TGTGCCACAGCGGGGGTAGGAGAGACTCAGTACTTC
TRBV20-1	TRBJ2-3	NA	few	CSAPLGRTTDTQYF	TGCAGTGCGCCCCTGGGTAGAACGACAGATACGCAGTATTTT
TRBV5-1	TRBJ2-1	TRBD1	few	CASSFLPGQPNEQFF	TGCGCCAGCAGTTTTCTCCCGGGACAGCCCAATGAGCAGTTCTTC
TRBV6-1	TRBJ2-1	TRBD2	NA	CASSEGGGYNEQFF	TGTGCCAGCAGTGAAGGGGGGGGGTACAATGAGCAGTTCTTC
TRBV12-3/TRBV12-4	TRBJ1-1	NA	NA	CASSRGWSAFF	TGTGCCAGCAGCCGTGGGTGGTCGGCTTTCTTT
TRBV20-1	TRBJ2-5	TRBD1	NA	CSARGTGGLQTQYF	TGCAGTGCCCGAGGGACAGGGGGATTACAGACCCAGTACTTC
TRBV20-1	TRBJ1-4	NA	few	CSARDLRKSNEKLFF	TGCAGTGCTAGAGATCTCAGAAAGTCTAATGAAAAACTGTTTTTT
TRBV5-1	TRBJ2-1	TRBD2	few	CASSFERGSYNEQFF	TGCGCCAGCAGCTTCGAGCGGGGGTCCTACAATGAGCAGTTCTTC
TRBV13	TRBJ1-1	NA	NA	CASSVHRVTEAFF	TGTGCCAGCAGCGTCCACAGGGTAACTGAAGCTTTCTTT
TRBV27	TRBJ2-3	TRBD1	few	CASNWDRDGDTQYF	TGTGCCAGCAATTGGGACAGGGATGGAGATACGCAGTATTTT
TRBV7-8	TRBJ2-7	TRBD2	few	CASSLPLAGGSYEQYF	TGTGCCAGCAGCTTACCTCTAGCGGGGGGTTCCTACGAGCAGTACTTC
TRBV21-1	TRBJ2-1	NA	NA	CASSQETGPYNEQFF	TGTGCCAGCAGCCAAGAGACAGGGCCTTACAATGAGCAGTTCTTC